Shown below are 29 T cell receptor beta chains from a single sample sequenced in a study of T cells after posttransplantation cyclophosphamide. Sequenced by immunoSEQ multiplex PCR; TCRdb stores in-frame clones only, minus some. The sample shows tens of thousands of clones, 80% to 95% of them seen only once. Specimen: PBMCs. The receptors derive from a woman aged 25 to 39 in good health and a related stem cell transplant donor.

CDR3: CATAGGGRGYTF. CDR3 bases: TGTGCCACCGCCGGGGGGGGGAGAGGCTACACCTTC. The rearrangement joins TRBV7-2 to TRBJ1-2, with D perhaps matching TRBD1 (5 bases). Trimming stripped 10 bases from V and 8 bases from J, with 17 bases between. The CDR3 is made up of 12 amino acids. From germline, CDR1 is SGHTA and CDR2 FQGNSA.

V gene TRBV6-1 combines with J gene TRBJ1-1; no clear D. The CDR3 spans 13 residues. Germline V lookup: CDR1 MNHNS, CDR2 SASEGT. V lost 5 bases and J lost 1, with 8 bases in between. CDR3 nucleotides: TGTGCCAGCAGTTCGATACCGAACACTGAAGCTTTCTTT. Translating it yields CASSSIPNTEAFF.

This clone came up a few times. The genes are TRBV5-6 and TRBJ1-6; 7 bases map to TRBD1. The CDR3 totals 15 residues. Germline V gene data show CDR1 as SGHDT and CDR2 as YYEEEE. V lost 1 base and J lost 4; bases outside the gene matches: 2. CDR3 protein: CASSLPGQYNSPLHF. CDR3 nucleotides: TGTGCCAGCAGCTTGCCGGGACAGTATAATTCACCCCTCCACTTT.

The CDR3 protein is CASSPDRLRDRGWEQYF. CDR3 coding DNA: TGTGCCAGTAGTCCAGACCGCCTCCGGGACAGGGGTTGGGAGCAGTACTTC. The gene calls are TRBV19 and TRBJ2-7; 10 positions agree with TRBD1. The CDR3 runs 17 residues. In germline, CDR1 is LNHDA, CDR2 SQIVND (reference sequence). Unmatched junction bases numbered 17, after V lost 5 bases and J lost 7 bases.

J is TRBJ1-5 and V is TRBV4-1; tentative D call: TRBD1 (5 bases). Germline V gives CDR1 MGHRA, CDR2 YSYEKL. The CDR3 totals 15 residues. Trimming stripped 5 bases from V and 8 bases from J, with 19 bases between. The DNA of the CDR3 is TGCGCCAGCAGCGCGGTCCCGGGGCCCGAGGAGCCCCAGCATTTT. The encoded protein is CASSAVPGPEEPQHF.

The chain's CDR3 is CASSFSNSPGNTIYF. CDR3 bases: TGTGCCAGCAGTTTTTCGAACAGTCCTGGAAACACCATATATTTT. This chain joins TRBV27 and TRBJ1-3, with D unresolved. Germline assignment: CDR1 MNHEY and CDR2 SMNVEV (reference sequence). CDR3 size: 15 residues. The V end was cut by 3 bases, the J end by 2 bases, with 11 bases between.

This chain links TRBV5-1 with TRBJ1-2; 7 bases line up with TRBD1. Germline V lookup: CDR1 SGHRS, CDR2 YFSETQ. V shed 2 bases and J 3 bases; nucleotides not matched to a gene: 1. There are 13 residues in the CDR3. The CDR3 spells CASSLGQDYGYTF. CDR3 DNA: TGCGCCAGCAGCTTAGGACAGGACTATGGCTACACCTTC.

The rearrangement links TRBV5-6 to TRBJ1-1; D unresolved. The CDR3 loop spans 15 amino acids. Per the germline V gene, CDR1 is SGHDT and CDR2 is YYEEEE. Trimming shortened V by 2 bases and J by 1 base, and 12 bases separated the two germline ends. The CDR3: CASSLRALQNTEAFF. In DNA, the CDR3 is TGTGCCAGCAGCTTACGCGCCCTACAGAACACTGAAGCTTTCTTT.

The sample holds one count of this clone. Here the CDR3 reads CASSLVGAAETQYF. The CDR3, as DNA: TGTGCCAGCAGCTTAGTGGGGGCCGCAGAGACCCAGTACTTC. This rearrangement joins TRBV5-4 to TRBJ2-5, with D possibly TRBD1 on 6 matching bases. Trimming took 2 bases from V and 4 from J, leaving 12 bases between them. Per the germline V gene, CDR1 is SGHNT and CDR2 is YYREEE (reference sequence). This CDR3 contains 14 residues.

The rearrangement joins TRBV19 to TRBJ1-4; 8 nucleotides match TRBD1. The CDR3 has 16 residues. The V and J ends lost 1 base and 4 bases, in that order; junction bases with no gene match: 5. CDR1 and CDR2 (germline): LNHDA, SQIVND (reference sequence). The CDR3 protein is CASSIGGQVVNEKLFF. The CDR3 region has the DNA TGTGCCAGTAGTATAGGGGGACAGGTCGTTAATGAAAAACTGTTTTTT.

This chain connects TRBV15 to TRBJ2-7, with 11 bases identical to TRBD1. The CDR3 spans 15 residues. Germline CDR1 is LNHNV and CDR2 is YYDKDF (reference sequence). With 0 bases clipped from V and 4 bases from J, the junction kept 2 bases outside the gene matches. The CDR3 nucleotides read TGTGCCACCAGCAGAGAGGGACAGGGGGTTTACGAGCAGTACTTC. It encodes CATSREGQGVYEQYF.

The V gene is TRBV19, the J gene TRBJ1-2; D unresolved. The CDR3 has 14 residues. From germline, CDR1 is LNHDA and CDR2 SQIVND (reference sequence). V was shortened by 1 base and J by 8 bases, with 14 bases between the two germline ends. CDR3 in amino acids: CASSIAGIARGYTF. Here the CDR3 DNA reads TGTGCCAGTAGTATAGCCGGGATAGCGCGCGGCTACACCTTC.

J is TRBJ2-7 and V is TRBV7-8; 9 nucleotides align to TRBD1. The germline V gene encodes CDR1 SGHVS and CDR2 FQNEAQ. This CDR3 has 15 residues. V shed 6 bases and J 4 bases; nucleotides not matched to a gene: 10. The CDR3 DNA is TGTGCCAGCAGTTTAACGGACAGGGGCGGATACGAGCAGTACTTC. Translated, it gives CASSLTDRGGYEQYF.

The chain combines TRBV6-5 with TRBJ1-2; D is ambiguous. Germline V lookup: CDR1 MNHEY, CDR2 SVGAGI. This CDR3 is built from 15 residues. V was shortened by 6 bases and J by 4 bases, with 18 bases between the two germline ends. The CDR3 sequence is CASSGDRMMAYGYTF. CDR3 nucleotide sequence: TGTGCCAGCAGCGGAGACCGGATGATGGCCTATGGCTACACCTTC.

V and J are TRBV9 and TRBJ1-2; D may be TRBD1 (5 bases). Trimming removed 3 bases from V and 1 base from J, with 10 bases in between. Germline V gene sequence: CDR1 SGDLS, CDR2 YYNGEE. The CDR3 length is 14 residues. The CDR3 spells CASSEGIYNYGYTF. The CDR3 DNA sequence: TGTGCCAGCAGCGAGGGGATATATAACTATGGCTACACCTTC.

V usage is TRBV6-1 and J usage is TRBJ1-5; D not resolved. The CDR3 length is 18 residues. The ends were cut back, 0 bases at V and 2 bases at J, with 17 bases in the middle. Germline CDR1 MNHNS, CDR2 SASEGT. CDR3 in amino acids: CASSEARILGRRNQPQHF. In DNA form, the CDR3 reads TGTGCCAGCAGTGAAGCGCGGATTTTGGGTCGCCGCAATCAGCCCCAGCATTTT.

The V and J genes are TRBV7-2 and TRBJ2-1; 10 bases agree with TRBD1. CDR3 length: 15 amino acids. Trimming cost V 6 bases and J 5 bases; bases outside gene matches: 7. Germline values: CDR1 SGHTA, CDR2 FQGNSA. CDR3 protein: CASRATGGAHNEQFF. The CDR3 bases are TGTGCCAGCAGAGCGACAGGGGGCGCCCACAATGAGCAGTTCTTC.

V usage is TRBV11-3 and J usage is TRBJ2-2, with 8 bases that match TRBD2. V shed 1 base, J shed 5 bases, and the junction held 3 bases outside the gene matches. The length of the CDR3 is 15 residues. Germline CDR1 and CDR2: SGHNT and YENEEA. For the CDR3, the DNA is TGTGCCAGCAGCTTAGCGGGGGGGAAAACCGGGGAGCTGTTTTTT. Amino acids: CASSLAGGKTGELFF.

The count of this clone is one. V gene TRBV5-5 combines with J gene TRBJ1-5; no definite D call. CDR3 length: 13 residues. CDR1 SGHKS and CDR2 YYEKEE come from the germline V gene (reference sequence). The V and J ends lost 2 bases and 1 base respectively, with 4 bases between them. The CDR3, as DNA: TGTGCCAGCAGCTTCCACAGCAATCAGCCCCAGCATTTT. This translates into CASSFHSNQPQHF. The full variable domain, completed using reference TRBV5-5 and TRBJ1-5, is DAGVTQSPTHLIKTRGQQVTLRCSPISGHKSVSWYQQVLGQGPQFIFQYYEKEERGRGNFPDRFSARQFPNYSSELNVNALLLGDSALYLCASSFHSNQPQHFGDGTRLSIL.

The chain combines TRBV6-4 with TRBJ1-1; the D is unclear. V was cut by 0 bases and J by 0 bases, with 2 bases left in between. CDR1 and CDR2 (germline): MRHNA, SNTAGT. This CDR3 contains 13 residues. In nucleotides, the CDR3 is TGTGCCAGCAGTGACTCGATGAACACTGAAGCTTTCTTT. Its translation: CASSDSMNTEAFF.

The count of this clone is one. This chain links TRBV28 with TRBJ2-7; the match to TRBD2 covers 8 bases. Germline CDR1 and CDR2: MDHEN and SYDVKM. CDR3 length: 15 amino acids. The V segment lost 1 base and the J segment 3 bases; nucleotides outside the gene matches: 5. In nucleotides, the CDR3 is TGTGCCAGCAGTTTATCGGGGGGGACCTTCTACGAGCAGTACTTC. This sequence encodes CASSLSGGTFYEQYF. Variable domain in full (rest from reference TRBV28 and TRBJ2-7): DVKVTQSSRYLVKRTGEKVFLECVQDMDHENMFWYRQDPGLGLRLIYFSYDVKMKEKGDIPEGYSVSREKKERFSLILESASTNQTSMYLCASSLSGGTFYEQYFGPGTRLTVT.

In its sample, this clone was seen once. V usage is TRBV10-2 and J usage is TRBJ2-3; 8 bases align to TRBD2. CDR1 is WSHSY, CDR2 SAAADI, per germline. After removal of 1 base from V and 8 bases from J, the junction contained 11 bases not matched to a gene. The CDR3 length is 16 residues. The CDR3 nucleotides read TGCGCCAGCAGTGAGTTCGGGGGGGGAGTAGGGACTACGCAGTATTTT. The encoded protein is CASSEFGGGVGTTQYF.

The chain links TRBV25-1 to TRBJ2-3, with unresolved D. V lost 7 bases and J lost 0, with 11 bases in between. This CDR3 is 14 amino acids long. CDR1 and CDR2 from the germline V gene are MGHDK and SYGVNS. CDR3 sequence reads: CASTNPSSTDTQYF. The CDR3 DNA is TGTGCCAGCACCAATCCGTCTAGCACAGATACGCAGTATTTT.

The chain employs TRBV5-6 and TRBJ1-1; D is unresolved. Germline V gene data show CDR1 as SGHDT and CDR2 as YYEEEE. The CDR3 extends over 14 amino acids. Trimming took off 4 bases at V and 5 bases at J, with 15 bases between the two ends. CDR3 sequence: CASSGGTYGTEAFF. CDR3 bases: TGTGCCAGCAGCGGCGGAACCTACGGGACTGAAGCTTTCTTT. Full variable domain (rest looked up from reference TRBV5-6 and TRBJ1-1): DAGVTQSPTHLIKTRGQQVTLRCSPKSGHDTVSWYQQALGQGPQFIFQYYEEEERQRGNFPDRFSGHQFPNYSSELNVNALLLGDSALYLCASSGGTYGTEAFFGQGTRLTVV.

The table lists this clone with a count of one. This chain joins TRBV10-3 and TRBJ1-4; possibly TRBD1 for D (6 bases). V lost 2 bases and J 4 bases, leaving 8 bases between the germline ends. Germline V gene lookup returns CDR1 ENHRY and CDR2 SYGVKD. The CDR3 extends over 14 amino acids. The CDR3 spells CAISERGGNEKLFF. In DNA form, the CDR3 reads TGTGCCATCAGTGAGAGAGGGGGTAATGAAAAACTGTTTTTT.

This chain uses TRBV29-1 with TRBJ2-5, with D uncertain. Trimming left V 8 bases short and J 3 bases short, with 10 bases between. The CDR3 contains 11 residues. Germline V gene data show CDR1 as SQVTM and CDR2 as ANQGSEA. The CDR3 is CSSRSEETQYF. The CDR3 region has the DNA TGCAGCTCCCGTTCCGAAGAGACCCAGTACTTC.

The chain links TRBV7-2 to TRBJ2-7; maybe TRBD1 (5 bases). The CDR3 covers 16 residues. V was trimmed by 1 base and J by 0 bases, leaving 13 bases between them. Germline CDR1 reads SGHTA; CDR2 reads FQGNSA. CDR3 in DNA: TGTGCCAGCAGCTTAGGAGCAGGGCGTACCTCCTACGAGCAGTACTTC. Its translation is CASSLGAGRTSYEQYF.

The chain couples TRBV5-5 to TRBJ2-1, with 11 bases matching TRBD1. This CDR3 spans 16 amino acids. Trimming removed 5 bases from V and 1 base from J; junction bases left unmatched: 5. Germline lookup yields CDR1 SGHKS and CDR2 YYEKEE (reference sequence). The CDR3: CASSPGQGASYNEQFF. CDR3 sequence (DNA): TGTGCCAGCAGTCCCGGACAGGGGGCTTCCTACAATGAGCAGTTCTTC.

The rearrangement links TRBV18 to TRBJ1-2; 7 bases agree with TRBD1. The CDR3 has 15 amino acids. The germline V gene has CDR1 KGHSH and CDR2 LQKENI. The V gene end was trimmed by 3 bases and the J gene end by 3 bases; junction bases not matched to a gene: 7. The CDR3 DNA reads TGTGCCAGCTCACCGACAGGGCGGGGGGACTATGGCTACACCTTC. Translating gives CASSPTGRGDYGYTF.